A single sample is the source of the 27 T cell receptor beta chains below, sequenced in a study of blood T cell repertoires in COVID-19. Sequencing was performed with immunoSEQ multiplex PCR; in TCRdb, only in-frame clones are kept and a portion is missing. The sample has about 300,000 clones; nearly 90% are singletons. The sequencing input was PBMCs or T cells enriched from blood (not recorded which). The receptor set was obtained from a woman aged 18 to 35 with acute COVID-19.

The CDR3 spells CASSAPGQGFLEAFF. The CDR3 bases are TGTGCCAGCAGCGCCCCGGGACAGGGGTTCCTTGAAGCTTTCTTT. The gene calls are TRBV13 and TRBJ1-1; TRBD1 matches at 10 bases. The junction had 10 bases not matched to a gene; V was cut back by 5 bases and J by 7 bases. The CDR3 has 15 residues. Germline V gives CDR1 PRHDT, CDR2 FYEKMQ (reference sequence). Together with reference TRBV13 and TRBJ1-1, the CDR3 gives the full variable domain: AAGVIQSPRHLIKEKRETATLKCYPIPRHDTVYWYQQGPGQDPQFLISFYEKMQSDKGSIPDRFSAQQFSDYHSELNMSSLELGDSALYFCASSAPGQGFLEAFFGQGTRLTVV.

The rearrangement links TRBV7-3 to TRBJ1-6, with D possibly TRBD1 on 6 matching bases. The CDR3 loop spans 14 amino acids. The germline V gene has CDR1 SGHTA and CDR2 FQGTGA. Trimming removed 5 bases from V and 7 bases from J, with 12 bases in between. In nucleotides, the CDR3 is TGTGCCAGCAGCGCAGGGGTATACAATTCACCCCTCCACTTT. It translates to CASSAGVYNSPLHF.

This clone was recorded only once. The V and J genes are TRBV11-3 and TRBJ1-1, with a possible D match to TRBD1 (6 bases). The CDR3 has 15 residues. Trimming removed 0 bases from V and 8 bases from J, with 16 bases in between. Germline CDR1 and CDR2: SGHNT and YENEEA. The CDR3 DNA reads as TGTGCCAGCAGCTTAGATCCGGGGGGCCGGATGGAAGCTTTCTTT. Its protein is CASSLDPGGRMEAFF. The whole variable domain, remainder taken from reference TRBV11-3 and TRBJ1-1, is EAGVVQSPRYKIIEKKQPVAFWCNPISGHNTLYWYLQNLGQGPELLIRYENEEAVDDSQLPKDRFSAERLKGVDSTLKIQPAELGDSAVYLCASSLDPGGRMEAFFGQGTRLTVV.

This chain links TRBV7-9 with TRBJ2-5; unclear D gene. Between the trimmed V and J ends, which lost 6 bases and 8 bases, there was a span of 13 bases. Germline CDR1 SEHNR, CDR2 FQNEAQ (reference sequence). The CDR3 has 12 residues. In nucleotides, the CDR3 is TGTGCCAGCAGTGAGGCCGTCAGCACCCAGTACTTC. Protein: CASSEAVSTQYF.

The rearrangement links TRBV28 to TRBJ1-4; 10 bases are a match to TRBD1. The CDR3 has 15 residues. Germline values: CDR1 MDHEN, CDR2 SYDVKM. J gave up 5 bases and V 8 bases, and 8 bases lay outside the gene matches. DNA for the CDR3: TGTGCCAGCGCTAGACCGGGACAGGGGAATGAAAAACTGTTTTTT. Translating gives CASARPGQGNEKLFF.

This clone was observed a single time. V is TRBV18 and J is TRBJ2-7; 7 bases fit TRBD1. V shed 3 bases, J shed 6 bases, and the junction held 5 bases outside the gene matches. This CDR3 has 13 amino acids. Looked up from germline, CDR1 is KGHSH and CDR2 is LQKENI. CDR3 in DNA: TGTGCCAGCTCACCTGACAGGGAAGGCGAGCAGTACTTC. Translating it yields CASSPDREGEQYF.

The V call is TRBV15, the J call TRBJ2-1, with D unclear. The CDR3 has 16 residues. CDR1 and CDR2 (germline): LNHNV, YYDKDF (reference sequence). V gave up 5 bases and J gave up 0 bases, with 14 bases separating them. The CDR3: CATSERPSSSYNEQFF. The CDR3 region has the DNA TGTGCCACCAGCGAGAGGCCCTCGAGCTCCTACAATGAGCAGTTCTTC.

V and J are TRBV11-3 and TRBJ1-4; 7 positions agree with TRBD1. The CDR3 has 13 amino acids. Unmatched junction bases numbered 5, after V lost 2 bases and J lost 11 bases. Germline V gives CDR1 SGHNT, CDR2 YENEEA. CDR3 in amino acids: CASSLKGGGKLFF. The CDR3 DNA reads TGTGCCAGCAGCTTAAAAGGGGGCGGGAAACTGTTTTTT.

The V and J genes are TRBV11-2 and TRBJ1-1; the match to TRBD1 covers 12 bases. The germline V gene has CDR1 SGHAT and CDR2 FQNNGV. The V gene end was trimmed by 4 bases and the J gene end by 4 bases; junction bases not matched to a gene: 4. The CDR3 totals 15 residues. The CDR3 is CASSSRDRGLTEAFF. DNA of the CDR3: TGTGCCAGCAGCTCCCGGGACAGGGGGCTCACTGAAGCTTTCTTT.

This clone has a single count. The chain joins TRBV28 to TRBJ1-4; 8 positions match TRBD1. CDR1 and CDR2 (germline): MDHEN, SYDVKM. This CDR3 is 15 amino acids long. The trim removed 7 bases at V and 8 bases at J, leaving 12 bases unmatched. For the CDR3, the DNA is TGTGCCAGCACCCGGTCAGGGGGCGCAGGGGAAAAACTGTTTTTT. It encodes CASTRSGGAGEKLFF.

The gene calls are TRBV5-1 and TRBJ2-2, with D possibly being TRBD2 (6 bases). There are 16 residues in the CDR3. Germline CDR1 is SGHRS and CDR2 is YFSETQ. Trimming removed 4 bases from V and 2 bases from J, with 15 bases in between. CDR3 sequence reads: CASSPVGRDNTGELFF. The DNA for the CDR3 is TGCGCCAGCAGCCCCGTAGGGCGGGATAACACCGGGGAGCTGTTTTTT.

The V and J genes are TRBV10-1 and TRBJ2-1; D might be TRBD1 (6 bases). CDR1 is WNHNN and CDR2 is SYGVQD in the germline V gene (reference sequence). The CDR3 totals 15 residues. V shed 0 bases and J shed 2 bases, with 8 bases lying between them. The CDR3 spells CASSESGQPYNEQFF. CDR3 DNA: TGCGCCAGCAGTGAGTCAGGACAGCCCTACAATGAGCAGTTCTTC.

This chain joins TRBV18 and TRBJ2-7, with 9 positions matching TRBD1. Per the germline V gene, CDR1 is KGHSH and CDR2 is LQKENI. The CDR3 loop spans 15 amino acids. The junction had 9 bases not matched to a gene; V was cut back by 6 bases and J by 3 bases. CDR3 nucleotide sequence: TGTGCCAGCTCGCTCGGGACAGGGTCAGGCTACGAGCAGTACTTC. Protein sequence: CASSLGTGSGYEQYF.

The CDR3 DNA sequence: TGTGCCAGCTCCGTGGCGGAGGAGACCCAGTACTTC. Its protein is CASSVAEETQYF. The genes are TRBV3-1 (or the pseudogene TRBV3-2) and TRBJ2-5, with D unresolved. The CDR3 length is 12 residues. Trimming removed 8 bases at V and 5 bases at J, with 12 bases between. Germline V gene data show CDR1 as LGHDT and CDR2 as YNNKEL (reference sequence).

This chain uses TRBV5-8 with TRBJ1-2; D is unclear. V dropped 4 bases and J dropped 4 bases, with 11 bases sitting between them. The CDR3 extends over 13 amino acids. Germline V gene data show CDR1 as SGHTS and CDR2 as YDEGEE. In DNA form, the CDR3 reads TGTGCCAGCAGCACCCAGTTTCTCTATGGCTACACCTTC. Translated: CASSTQFLYGYTF. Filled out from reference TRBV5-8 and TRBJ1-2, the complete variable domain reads EAGVTQSPTHLIKTRGQQATLRCSPISGHTSVYWYQQALGLGLQFLLWYDEGEERNRGNFPPRFSGRQFPNYSSELNVNALELEDSALYLCASSTQFLYGYTFGSGTRLTVV.

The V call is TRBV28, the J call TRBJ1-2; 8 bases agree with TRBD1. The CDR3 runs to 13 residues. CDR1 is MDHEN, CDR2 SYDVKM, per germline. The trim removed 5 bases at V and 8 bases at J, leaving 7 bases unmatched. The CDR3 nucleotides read TGTGCCAGCAGTGAGGGACAGGTGGACGGCTACACCTTC. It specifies CASSEGQVDGYTF.

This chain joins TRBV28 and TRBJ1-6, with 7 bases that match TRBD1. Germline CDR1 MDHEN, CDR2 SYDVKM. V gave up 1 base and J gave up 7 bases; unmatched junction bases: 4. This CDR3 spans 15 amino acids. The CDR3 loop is CASSLSTGLNSPLHF. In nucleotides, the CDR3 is TGTGCCAGCAGTTTATCGACAGGGTTAAATTCACCCCTCCACTTT.

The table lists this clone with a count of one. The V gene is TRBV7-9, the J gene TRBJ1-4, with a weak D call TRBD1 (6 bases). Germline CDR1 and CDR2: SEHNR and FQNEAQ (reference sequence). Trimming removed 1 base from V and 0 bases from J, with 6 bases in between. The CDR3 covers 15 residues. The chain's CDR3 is CASSLGDTTNEKLFF. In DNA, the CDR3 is TGTGCCAGCAGCTTAGGGGACACAACTAATGAAAAACTGTTTTTT. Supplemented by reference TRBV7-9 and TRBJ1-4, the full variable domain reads DTGVSQNPRHKITKRGQNVTFRCDPISEHNRLYWYRQTLGQGPEFLTYFQNEAQLEKSRLLSDRFSAERPKGSFSTLEIQRTEQGDSAMYLCASSLGDTTNEKLFFGSGTQLSVL.

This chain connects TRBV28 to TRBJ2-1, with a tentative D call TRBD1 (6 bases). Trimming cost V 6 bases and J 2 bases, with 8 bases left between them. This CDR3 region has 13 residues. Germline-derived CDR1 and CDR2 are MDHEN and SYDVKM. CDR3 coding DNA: TGTGCCAGCAGCTGGGGGCCCTACAATGAGCAGTTCTTC. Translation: CASSWGPYNEQFF.

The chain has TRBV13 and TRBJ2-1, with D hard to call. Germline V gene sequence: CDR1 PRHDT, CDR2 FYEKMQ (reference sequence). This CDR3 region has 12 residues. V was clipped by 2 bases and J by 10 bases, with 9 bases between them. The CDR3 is CASSLSPREQFF. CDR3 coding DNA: TGTGCCAGCAGCTTATCCCCCCGGGAGCAGTTCTTC.

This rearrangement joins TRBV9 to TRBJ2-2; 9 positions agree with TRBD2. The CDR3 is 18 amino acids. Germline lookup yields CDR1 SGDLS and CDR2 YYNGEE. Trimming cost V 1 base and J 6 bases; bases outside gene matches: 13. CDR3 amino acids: CASSVTLAGRRRPGELFF. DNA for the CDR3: TGTGCCAGCAGCGTAACGCTAGCGGGACGTCGGCGTCCCGGGGAGCTGTTTTTT.

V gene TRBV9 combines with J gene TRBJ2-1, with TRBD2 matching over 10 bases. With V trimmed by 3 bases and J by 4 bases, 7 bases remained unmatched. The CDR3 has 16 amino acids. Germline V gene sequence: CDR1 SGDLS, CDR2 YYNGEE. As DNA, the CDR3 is TGTGCCAGCAGCGCCGGTGGACTAGCGGTATACAATGAGCAGTTCTTC. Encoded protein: CASSAGGLAVYNEQFF.

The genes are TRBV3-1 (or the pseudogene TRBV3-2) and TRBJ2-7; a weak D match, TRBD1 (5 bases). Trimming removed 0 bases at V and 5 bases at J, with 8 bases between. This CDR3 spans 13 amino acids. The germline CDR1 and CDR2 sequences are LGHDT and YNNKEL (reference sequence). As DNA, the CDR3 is TGTGCCAGCAGCCAAGATATCAGGGACGAGCAGTACTTC. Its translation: CASSQDIRDEQYF.

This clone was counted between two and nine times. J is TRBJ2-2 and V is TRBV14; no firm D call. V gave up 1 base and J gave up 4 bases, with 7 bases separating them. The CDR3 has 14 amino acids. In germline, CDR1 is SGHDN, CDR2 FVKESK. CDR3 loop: CASSQGGFTGELFF. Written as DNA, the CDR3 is TGTGCCAGCAGCCAAGGTGGCTTCACCGGGGAGCTGTTTTTT.

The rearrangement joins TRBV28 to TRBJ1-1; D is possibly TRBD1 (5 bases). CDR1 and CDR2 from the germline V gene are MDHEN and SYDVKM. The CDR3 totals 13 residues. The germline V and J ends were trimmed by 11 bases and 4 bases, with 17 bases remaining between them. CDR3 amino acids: CAAGLLAPTEAFF. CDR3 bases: TGTGCCGCGGGGCTCCTGGCCCCCACTGAAGCTTTCTTT.

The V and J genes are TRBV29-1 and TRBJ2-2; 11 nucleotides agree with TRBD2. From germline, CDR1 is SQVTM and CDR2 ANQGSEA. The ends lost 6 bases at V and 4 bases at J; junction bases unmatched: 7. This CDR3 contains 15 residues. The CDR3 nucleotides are TGCAGCGTCGCCACTAGCGGGAGTATCACCGGGGAGCTGTTTTTT. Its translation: CSVATSGSITGELFF.

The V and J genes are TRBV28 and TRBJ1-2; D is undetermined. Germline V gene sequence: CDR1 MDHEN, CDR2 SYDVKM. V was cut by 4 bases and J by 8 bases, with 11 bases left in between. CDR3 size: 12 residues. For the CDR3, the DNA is TGTGCCAGCAGTTCCCAAAGCAGGGGCTACACCTTC. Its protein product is CASSSQSRGYTF.